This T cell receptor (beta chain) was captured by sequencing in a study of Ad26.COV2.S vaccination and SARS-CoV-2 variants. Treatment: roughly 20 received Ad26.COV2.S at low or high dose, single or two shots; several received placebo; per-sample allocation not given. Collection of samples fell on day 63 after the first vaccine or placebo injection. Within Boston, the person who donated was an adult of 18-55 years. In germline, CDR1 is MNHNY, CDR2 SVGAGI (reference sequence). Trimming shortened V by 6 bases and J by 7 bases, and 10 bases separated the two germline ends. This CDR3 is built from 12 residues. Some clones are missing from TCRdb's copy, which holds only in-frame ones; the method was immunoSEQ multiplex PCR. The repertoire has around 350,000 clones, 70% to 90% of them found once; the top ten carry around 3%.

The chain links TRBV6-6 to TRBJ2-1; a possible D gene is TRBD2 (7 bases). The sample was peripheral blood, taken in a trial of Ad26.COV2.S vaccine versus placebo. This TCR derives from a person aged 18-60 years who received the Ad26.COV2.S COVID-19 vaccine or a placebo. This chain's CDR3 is CASRGGANEQFF. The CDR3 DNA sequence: TGTGCCAGCAGGGGGGGGGCTAATGAGCAGTTCTTC.